This TCR beta chain emerged from a study of blood T cell repertoires in COVID-19. In the study's own analysis: Reference gene primer amplification in the assay estimated nucleated cell counts. The method was immunoSEQ multiplex PCR; TCRdb's version includes in-frame clones alone and lacks a portion of them. That table gives V, J and clone size, and the DNA gave D and trimming. The sample lists 75,000 to 85,000 clones; 80% to 90% were seen once. The CDR3 contains 18 residues. V shed 4 bases, J shed 6 bases, and the junction held 19 bases outside the gene matches. CDR1 is SGHNT and CDR2 is YYREEE in the germline V gene (reference sequence).

The gene calls are TRBV5-4 and TRBJ2-1; 7 positions agree with TRBD1. Sequencing input: peripheral blood. This receptor was identified in a human donor in a cohort sampled during active COVID-19. CDR3: CASSPIEGLQGLVNEQFF. The CDR3 nucleotides are TGTGCCAGCAGCCCGATAGAGGGCCTACAGGGGTTGGTCAATGAGCAGTTCTTC.